This T cell receptor (beta chain) came from a study of monozygotic twins with inflammatory bowel disease. TCRdb reprocessed the 5' RACE reads, keeping one entry per CDR3 protein, no DNA. The sample features fewer than 200,000 distinct CDR3 sequences, with over 2.5% in its top ten. Each donor supplied around 2.3 ml of blood. Study-level findings and limits: Among IBD patients, fewer clonotypes were shared with others than among healthy twins, especially with disease activity.

CDR3 length: 15 residues. Per germline, CDR1 SGHRS and CDR2 YFSETQ. Note on this clonotype: The antigen is undetermined.

This clonotype originated in a human donor with ulcerative colitis or Crohn's disease, or a healthy co-twin of an affected twin (not recorded which). V gene TRBV5-1 combines with J gene TRBJ2-1; TCRdb selects TRBD1, and the lack of DNA leaves this call unchecked. The sample comprised blood. The CDR3 reads CASSFGQGGYNEQFF.